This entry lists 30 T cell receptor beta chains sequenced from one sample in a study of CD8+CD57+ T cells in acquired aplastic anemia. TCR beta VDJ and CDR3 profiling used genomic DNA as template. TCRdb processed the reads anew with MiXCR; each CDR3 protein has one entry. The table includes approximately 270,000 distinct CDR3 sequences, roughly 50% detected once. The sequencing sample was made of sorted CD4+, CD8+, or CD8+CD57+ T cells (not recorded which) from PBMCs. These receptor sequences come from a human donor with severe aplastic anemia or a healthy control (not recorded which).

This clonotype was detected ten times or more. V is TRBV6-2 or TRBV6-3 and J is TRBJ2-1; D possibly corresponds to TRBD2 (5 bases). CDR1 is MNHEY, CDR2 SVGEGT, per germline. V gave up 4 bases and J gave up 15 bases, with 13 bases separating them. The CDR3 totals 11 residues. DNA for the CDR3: TGTGCCAGCAGTTTCGGCGGGCCTCCGTTCTTC. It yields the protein CASSFGGPPFF.

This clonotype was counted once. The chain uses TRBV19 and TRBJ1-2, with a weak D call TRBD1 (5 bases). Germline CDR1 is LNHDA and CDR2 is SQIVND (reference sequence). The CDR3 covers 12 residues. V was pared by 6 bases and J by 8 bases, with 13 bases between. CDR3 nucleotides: TGTGCCAGTAGACGGGGCGCGGAAGGCTACACCTTC. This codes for CASRRGAEGYTF. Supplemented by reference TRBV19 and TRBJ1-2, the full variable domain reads DGGITQSPKYLFRKEGQNVTLSCEQNLNHDAMYWYRQDPGQGLRLIYYSQIVNDFQKGDIAEGYSVSREKKESFPLTVTSAQKNPTAFYLCASRRGAEGYTFGSGTRLTVV.

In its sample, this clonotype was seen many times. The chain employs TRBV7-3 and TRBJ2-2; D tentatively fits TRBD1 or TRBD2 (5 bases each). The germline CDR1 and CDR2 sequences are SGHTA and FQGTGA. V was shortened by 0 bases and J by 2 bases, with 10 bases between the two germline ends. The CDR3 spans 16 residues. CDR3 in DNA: TGTGCCAGCAGCTTAACGGGGACCTTCAACACCGGGGAGCTGTTTTTT. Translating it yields CASSLTGTFNTGELFF. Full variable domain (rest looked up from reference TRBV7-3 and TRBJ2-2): GAGVSQTPSNKVTEKGKYVELRCDPISGHTALYWYRQSLGQGPEFLIYFQGTGAADDSGLPNDRFFAVRPEGSVSTLKIQRTERGDSAVYLCASSLTGTFNTGELFFGEGSRLTVL.

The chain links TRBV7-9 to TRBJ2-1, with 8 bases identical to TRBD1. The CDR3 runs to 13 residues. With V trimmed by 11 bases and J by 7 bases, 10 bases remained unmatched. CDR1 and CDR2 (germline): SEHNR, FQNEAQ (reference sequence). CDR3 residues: CAAEQGVRNEQFF. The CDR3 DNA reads TGTGCCGCGGAACAGGGGGTTCGGAATGAGCAGTTCTTC.

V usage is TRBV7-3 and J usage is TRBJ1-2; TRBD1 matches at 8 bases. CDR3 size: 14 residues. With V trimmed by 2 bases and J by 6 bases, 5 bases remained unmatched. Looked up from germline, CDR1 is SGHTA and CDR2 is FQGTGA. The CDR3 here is CASSLSGGADGYTF. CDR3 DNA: TGTGCCAGCAGCTTATCAGGGGGCGCGGATGGCTACACCTTC.

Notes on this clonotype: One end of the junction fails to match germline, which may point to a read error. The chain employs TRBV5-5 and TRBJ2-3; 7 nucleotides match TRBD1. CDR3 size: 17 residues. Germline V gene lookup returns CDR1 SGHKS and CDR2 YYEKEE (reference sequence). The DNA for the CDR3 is TGCGCCAGCAGCGAAACACAGGGGTCTGGAGACGGGGATACGCAGTATTTT. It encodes CASSETQGSGDGDTQYF.

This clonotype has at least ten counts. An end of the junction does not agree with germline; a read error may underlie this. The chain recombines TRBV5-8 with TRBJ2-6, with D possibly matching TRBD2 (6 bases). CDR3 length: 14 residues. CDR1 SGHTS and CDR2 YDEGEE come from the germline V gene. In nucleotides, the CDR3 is TGTGCCAGCAGCTTGGTGCCGGGGGTCAACGTCCTGACTTTC. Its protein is CASSLVPGVNVLTF.

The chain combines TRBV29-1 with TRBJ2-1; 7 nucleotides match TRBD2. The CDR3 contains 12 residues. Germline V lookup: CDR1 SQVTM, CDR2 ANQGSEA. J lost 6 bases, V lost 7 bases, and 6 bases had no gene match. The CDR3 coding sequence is TGCAGCGCCGAGCGGGGCCTCAATGAGCAGTTCTTC. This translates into CSAERGLNEQFF.

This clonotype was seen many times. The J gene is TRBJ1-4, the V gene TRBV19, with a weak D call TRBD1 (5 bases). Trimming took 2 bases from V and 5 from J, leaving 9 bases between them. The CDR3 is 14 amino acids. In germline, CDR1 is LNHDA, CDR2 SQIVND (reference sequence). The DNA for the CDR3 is TGTGCCAGTAGTATACAGGGCCAGAATGAAAAACTGTTTTTT. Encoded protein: CASSIQGQNEKLFF.

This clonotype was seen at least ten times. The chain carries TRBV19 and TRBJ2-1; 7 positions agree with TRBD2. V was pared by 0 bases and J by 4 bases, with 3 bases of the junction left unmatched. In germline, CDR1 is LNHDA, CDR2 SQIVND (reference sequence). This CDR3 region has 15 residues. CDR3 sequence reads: CASSIEGREYNEQFF. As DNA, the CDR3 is TGTGCCAGTAGTATAGAAGGGAGGGAATACAATGAGCAGTTCTTC. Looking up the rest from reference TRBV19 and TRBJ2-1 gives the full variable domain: DGGITQSPKYLFRKEGQNVTLSCEQNLNHDAMYWYRQDPGQGLRLIYYSQIVNDFQKGDIAEGYSVSREKKESFPLTVTSAQKNPTAFYLCASSIEGREYNEQFFGPGTRLTVL.

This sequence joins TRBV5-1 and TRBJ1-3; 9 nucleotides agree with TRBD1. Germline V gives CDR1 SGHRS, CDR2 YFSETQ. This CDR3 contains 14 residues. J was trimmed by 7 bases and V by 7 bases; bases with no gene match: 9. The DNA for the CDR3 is TGCGCCAGCGCGGGACAGGGTTTGGCTAACACCATATATTTT. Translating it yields CASAGQGLANTIYF.

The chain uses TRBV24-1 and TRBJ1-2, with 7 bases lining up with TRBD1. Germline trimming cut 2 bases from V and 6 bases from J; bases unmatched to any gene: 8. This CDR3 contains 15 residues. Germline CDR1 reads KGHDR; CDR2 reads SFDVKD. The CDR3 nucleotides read TGTGCCACCAGTGATTCAAGGACAGGTGGTAATGGCTACACCTTC. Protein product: CATSDSRTGGNGYTF.

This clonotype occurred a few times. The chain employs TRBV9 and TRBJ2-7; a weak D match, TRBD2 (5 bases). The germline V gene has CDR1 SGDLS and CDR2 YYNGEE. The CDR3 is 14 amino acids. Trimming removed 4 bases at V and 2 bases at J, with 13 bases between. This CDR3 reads CASSPRTQAYEQYF. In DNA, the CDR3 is TGTGCCAGCAGCCCCCGGACTCAGGCCTACGAGCAGTACTTC.

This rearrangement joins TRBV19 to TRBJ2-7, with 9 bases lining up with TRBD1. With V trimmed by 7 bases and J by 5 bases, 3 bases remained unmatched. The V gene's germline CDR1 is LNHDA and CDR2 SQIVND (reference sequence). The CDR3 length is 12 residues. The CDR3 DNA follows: TGTGCCAGTACACAGGGGGCGGACGAGCAGTACTTC. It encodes CASTQGADEQYF.

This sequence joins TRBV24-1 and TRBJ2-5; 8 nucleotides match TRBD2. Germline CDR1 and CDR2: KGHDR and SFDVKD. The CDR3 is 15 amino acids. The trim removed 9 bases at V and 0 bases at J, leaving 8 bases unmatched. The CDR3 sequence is CATGSTSVHQETQYF. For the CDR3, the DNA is TGTGCCACCGGGTCGACTAGCGTACACCAAGAGACCCAGTACTTC.

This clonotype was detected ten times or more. The CDR3 here is CASRQGYGYTF. The DNA for the CDR3 is TGTGCCAGTAGACAAGGCTATGGCTACACCTTC. The chain is built from TRBV19 and TRBJ1-2; D is uncertain. Germline V gene sequence: CDR1 LNHDA, CDR2 SQIVND (reference sequence). This CDR3 has 11 amino acids. V lost 6 bases, J lost 4 bases, and 6 bases lay in between.

CDR3 protein: CASSEGLAGTQETQYF. The DNA of the CDR3 is TGCGCCAGCAGTGAAGGGCTAGCGGGGACCCAAGAGACCCAGTACTTC. The rearrangement links TRBV10-1 to TRBJ2-5; 9 nucleotides match TRBD2. Germline V CDR1 and CDR2: WNHNN, SYGVQD (reference sequence). CDR3 length: 16 amino acids. With V trimmed by 3 bases and J by 1 base, 6 bases remained unmatched.

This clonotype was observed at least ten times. CDR3 residues: CASSQPTDQETQYF. The CDR3 nucleotides are TGCGCCAGCAGCCAACCGACAGACCAAGAGACCCAGTACTTC. The chain couples TRBV4-1 to TRBJ2-5, with D possibly matching TRBD1 (5 bases). Trimming removed 2 bases from V and 0 bases from J, with 7 bases in between. Germline CDR1 reads MGHRA; CDR2 reads YSYEKL. The CDR3 is 14 residues long.

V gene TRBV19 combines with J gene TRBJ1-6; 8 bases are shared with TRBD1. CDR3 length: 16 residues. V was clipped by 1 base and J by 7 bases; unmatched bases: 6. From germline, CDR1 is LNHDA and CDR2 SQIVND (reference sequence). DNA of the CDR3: TGTGCCAGTAGTATAGTAGGGGGACAGGAAAATTCACCCCTCCACTTT. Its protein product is CASSIVGGQENSPLHF.

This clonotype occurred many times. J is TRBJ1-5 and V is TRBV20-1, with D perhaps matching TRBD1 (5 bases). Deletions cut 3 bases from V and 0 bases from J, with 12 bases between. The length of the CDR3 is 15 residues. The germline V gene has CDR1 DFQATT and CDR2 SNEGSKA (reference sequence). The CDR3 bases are TGCAGTGCTAGTTTTGGGGGTTATAGCAATCAGCCCCAGCATTTT. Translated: CSASFGGYSNQPQHF.

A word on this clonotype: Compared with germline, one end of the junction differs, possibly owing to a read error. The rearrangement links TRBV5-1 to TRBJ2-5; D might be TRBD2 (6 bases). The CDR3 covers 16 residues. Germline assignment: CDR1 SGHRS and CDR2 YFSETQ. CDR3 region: CASTLGGATGGETRYF. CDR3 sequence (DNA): TGCGCCAGCACCCTCGGAGGTGCCACCGGCGGGGAGACCCGGTACTTC.

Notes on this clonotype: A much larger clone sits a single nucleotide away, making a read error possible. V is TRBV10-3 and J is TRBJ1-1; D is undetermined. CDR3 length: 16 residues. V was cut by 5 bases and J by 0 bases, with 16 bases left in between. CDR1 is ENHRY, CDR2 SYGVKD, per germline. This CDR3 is CAISLVVPLLNTEAFF. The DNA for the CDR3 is TGTGCCATCAGTTTAGTTGTACCGCTGCTGAACACTGAAGCTTTCTTT.

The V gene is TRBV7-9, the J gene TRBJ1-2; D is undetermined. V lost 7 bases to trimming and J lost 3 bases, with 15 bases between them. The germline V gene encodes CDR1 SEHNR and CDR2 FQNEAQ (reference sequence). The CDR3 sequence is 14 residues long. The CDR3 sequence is CASIPSLFDYGYTF. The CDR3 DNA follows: TGTGCCAGCATCCCGTCACTTTTCGACTATGGCTACACCTTC.

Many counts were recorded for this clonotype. This CDR3 is CASSLREGRSYEQYF. DNA of the CDR3: TGTGCCAGCAGCTTACGCGAGGGACGCTCCTACGAGCAGTACTTC. The chain uses TRBV7-8 and TRBJ2-7; D is perhaps TRBD1 or TRBD2 (5 bases each). CDR1 and CDR2 (germline): SGHVS, FQNEAQ. The length of the CDR3 is 15 residues. V was pared by 2 bases and J by 0 bases, with 11 bases between.

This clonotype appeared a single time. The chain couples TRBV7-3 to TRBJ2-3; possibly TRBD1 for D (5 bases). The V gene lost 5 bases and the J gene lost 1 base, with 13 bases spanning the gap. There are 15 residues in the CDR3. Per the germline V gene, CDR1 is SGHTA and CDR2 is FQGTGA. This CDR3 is CASSPLVGGTDTQYF. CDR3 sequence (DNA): TGTGCCAGCAGCCCTCTCGTAGGGGGCACAGATACGCAGTATTTT.

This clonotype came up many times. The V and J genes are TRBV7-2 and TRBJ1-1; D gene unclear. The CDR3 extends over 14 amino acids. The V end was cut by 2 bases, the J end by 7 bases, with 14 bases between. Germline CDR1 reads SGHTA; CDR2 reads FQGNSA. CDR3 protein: CASSLRPLGIEAFF. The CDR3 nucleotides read TGTGCCAGCAGCTTAAGGCCCCTTGGGATTGAAGCTTTCTTT.

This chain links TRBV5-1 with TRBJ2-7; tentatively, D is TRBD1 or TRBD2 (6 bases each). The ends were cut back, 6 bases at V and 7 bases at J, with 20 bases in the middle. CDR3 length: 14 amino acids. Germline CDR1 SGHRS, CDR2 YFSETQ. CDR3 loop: CASKIGGMSEEQYF. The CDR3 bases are TGCGCCAGCAAGATAGGGGGGATGTCGGAGGAGCAGTACTTC.

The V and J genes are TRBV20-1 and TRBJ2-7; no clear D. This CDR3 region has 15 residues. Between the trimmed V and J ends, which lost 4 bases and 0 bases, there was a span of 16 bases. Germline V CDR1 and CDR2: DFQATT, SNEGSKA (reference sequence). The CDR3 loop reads CSATPLAQSSYEQYF. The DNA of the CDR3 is TGCAGTGCTACCCCACTGGCCCAATCCTCCTACGAGCAGTACTTC.

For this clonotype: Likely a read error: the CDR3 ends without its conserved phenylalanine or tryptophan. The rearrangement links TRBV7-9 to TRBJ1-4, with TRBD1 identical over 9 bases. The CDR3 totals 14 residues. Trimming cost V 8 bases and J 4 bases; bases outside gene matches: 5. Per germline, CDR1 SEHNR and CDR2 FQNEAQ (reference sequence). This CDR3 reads CASCRDRDNEKLFS. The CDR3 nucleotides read TGTGCCAGCTGCCGGGACAGGGATAATGAAAAACTGTTTTCT.

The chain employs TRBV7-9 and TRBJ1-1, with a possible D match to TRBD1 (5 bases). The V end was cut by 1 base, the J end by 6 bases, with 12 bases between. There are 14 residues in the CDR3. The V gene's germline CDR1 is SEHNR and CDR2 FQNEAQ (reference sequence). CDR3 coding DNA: TGTGCCAGCAGCTTAGGAGGGGTGCTGGCTGAAGCTTTCTTT. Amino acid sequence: CASSLGGVLAEAFF.